This TCR beta chain was sequenced in a study of OX40 agonist ivuxolimab in advanced cancers. Study-level information: Partial response was recorded in three patients: one hepatocellular carcinoma and two cutaneous melanoma cases.

Here immunoSEQ multiplex PCR was the method, and the copy in TCRdb shows in-frame clones only, minus some. The sample records roughly 100,000 clones, roughly 84% being singletons. The germline gives CDR1 SEHNR, CDR2 FQNEAQ (reference sequence). The CDR3 extends over 16 amino acids. The J segment lost 5 bases and the V segment lost 5 bases, leaving 13 bases of the junction unmatched. Blood specimens came from baseline, cycle 4 day 1, and cycle 7 day 1. The origin of this receptor is an adult with an advanced solid tumor such as melanoma, head and neck, liver or kidney cancer. The sample consisted of CD4+ or CD8+ T cells sorted from blood, taken in a trial of the OX40 agonist ivuxolimab. This rearrangement joins TRBV7-9 to TRBJ1-1; 8 bases fit TRBD1. CDR3 sequence: CASSKDRVVVWTEAFF. The CDR3 DNA reads as TGTGCCAGCAGCAAGGACAGGGTAGTGGTCTGGACTGAAGCTTTCTTT. The full variable domain, completed using reference TRBV7-9 and TRBJ1-1, is DTGVSQNPRHKITKRGQNVTFRCDPISEHNRLYWYRQTLGQGPEFLTYFQNEAQLEKSRLLSDRFSAERPKGSFSTLEIQRTEQGDSAMYLCASSKDRVVVWTEAFFGQGTRLTVV.